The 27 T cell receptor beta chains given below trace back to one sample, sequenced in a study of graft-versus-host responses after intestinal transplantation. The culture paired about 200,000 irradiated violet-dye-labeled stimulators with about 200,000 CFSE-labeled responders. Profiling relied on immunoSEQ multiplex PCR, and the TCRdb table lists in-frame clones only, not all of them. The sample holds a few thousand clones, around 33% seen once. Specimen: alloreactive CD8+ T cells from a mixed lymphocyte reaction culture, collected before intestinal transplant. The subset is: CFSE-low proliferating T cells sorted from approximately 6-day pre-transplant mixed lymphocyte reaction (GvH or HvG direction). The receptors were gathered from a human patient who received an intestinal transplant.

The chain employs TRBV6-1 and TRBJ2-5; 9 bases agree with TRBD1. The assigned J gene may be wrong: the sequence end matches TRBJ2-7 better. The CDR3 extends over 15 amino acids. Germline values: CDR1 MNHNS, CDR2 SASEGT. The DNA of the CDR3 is TGTGCCAGCAGTGATAATCCGGGACAGGGCTACGAGCAGTACTTC. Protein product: CASSDNPGQGYEQYF.

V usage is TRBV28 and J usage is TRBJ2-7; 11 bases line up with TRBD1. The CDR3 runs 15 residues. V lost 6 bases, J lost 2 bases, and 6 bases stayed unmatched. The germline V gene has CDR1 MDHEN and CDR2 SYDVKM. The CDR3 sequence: CASREGTGGAYEQYF. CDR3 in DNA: TGTGCCAGCAGGGAGGGGACAGGGGGGGCCTACGAGCAGTACTTC.

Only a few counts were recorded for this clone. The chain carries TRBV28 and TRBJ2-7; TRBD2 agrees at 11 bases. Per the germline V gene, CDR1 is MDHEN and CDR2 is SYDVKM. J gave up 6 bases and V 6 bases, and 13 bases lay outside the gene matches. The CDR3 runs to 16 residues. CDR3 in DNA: TGTGCCAGCAGCCCATTTGGGCTAGCGGGAGGTAGCGAGCAGTACTTC. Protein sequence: CASSPFGLAGGSEQYF.

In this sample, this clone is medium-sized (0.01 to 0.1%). The CDR3 sequence is CASSLTGGDLGQFF. The CDR3 DNA reads TGTGCCAGCAGTTTGACAGGGGGGGACCTGGGGCAGTTCTTC. The chain uses TRBV27 and TRBJ2-1; TRBD1 matches at 9 bases. Germline lookup yields CDR1 MNHEY and CDR2 SMNVEV (reference sequence). The CDR3 sequence is 14 residues long. V shed 3 bases and J 12 bases; nucleotides not matched to a gene: 9.

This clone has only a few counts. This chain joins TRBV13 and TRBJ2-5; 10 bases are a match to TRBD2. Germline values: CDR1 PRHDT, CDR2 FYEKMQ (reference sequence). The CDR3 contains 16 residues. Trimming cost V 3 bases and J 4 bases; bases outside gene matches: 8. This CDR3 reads CASSFGSGGALETQYF. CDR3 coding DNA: TGTGCCAGCAGCTTTGGGAGCGGGGGGGCCCTAGAGACCCAGTACTTC.

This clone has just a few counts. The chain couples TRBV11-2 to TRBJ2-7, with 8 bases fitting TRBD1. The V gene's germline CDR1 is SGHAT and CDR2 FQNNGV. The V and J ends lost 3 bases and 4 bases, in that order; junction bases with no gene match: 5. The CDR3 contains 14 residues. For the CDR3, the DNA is TGTGCCAGCAGCTTTACAGGGGGAGTGTACGAGCAGTACTTC. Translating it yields CASSFTGGVYEQYF. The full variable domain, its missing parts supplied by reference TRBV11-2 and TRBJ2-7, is EAGVAQSPRYKIIEKRQSVAFWCNPISGHATLYWYQQILGQGPKLLIQFQNNGVVDDSQLPKDRFSAERLKGVDSTLKIQPAKLEDSAVYLCASSFTGGVYEQYFGPGTRLTVT.

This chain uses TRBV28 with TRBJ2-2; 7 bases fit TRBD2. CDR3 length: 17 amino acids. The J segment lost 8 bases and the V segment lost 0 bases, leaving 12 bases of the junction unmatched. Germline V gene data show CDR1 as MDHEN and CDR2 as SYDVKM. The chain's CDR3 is CASSLWEQGLVFGELFF. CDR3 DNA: TGTGCCAGCAGTTTATGGGAGCAAGGACTAGTATTTGGGGAGCTGTTTTTT.

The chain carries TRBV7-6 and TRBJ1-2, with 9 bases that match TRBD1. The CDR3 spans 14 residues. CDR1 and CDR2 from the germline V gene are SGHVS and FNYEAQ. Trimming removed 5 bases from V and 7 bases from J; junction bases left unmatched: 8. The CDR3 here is CASSEEQGAVGYTF. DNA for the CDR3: TGTGCCAGCAGCGAAGAACAGGGGGCCGTTGGCTACACCTTC. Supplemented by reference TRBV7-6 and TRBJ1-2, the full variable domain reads GAGVSQSPRYKVTKRGQDVALRCDPISGHVSLYWYRQALGQGPEFLTYFNYEAQQDKSGLPNDRFSAERPEGSISTLTIQRTEQRDSAMYRCASSEEQGAVGYTFGSGTRLTVV.

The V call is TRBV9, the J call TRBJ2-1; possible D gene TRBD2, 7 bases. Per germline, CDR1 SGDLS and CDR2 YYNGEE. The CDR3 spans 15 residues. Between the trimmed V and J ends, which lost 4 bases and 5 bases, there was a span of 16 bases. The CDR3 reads CASSLGGRVNNEQFF. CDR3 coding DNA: TGTGCCAGCAGCCTCGGGGGGCGAGTAAACAATGAGCAGTTCTTC.

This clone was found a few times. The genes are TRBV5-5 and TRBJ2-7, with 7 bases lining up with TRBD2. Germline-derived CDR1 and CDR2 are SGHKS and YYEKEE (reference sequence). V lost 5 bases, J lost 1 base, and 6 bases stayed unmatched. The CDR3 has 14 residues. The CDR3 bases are TGTGCCAGCAGGTCCACTAGCGAATCCTACGAGCAGTACTTC. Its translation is CASRSTSESYEQYF.

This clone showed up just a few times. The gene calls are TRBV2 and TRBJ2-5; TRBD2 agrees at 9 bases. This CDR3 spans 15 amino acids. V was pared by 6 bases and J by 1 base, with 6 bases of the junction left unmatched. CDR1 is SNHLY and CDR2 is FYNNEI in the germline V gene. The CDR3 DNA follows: TGTGCCAGCAGAGCACTAGCGGGCATCCAAGAGACCCAGTACTTC. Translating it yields CASRALAGIQETQYF.

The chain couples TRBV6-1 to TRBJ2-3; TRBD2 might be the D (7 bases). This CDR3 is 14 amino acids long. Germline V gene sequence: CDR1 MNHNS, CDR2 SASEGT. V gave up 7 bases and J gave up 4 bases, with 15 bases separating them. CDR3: CASTAGAEADTQYF. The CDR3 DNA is TGTGCCAGCACCGCGGGGGCGGAAGCAGATACGCAGTATTTT.

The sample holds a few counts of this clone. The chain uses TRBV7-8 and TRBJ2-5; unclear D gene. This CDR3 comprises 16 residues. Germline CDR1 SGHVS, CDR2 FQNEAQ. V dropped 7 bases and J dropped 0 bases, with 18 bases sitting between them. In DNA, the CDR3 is TGTGCCAGCACTCCGGTGATACTAAAGTACCAAGAGACCCAGTACTTC. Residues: CASTPVILKYQETQYF.

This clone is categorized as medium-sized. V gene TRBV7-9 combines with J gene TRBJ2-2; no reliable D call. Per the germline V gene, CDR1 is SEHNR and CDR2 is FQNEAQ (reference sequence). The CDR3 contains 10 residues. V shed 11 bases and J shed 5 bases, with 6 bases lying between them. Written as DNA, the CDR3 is TGTGCCCCCCATACCGGGGAGCTGTTTTTT. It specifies CAPHTGELFF.

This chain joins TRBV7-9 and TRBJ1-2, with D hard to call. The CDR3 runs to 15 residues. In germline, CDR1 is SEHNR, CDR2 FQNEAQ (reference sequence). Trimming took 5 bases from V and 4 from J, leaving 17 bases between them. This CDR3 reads CASSGPLVRPYGYTF. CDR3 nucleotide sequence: TGTGCCAGCAGCGGGCCTTTAGTCCGACCCTATGGCTACACCTTC.

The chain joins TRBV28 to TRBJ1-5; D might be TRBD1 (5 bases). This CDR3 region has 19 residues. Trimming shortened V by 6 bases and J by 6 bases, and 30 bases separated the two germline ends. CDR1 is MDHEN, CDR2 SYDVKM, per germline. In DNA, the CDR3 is TGTGCCAGCAGCACTCTCCTAGTAATGGACAAGCCGAGTAGTCAGCCCCAGCATTTT. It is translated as CASSTLLVMDKPSSQPQHF.

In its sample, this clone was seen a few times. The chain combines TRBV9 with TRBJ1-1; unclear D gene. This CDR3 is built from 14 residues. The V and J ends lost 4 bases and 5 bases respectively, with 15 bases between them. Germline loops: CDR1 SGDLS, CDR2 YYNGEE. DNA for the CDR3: TGTGCCAGCAGCCAAGACGTCGGGGTGACTGAAGCTTTCTTT. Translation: CASSQDVGVTEAFF.

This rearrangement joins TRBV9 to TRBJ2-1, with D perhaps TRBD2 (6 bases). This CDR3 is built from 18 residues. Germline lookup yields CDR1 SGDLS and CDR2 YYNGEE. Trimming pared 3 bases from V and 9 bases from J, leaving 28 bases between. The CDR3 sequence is CASSAPGVQRSPYAEQFF. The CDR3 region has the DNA TGTGCCAGCAGCGCCCCGGGGGTACAGCGGTCCCCCTATGCTGAGCAGTTCTTC.

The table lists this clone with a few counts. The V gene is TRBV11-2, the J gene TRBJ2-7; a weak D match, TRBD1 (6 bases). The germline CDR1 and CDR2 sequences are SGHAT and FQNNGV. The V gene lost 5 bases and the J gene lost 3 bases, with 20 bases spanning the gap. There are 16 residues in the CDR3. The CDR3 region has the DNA TGTGCCAGCAGCGAGGGTGGGGGCCAGGCCCTCTACGAGCAGTACTTC. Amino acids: CASSEGGGQALYEQYF.

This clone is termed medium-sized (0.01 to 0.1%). The DNA for the CDR3 is TGTGCCAGCAGCCACGTAGGGGAAAACACTGAAGCTTTCTTT. Translation gives CASSHVGENTEAFF. This chain connects TRBV4-2 to TRBJ1-1; weak D call: TRBD1 (5 bases). Germline V gene data show CDR1 as LGHNA and CDR2 as YNFKEQ. The CDR3 spans 14 residues. Between the trimmed V and J ends, which lost 3 bases and 2 bases, there was a span of 10 bases.

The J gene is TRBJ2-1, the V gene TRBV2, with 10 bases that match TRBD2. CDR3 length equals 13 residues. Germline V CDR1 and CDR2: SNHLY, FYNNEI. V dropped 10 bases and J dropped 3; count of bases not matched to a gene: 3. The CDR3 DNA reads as TGTGCCATCCGGACTAGCGGCTACAATGAGCAGTTCTTC. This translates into CAIRTSGYNEQFF. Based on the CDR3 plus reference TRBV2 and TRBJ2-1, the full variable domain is EPEVTQTPSHQVTQMGQEVILRCVPISNHLYFYWYRQILGQKVEFLVSFYNNEISEKSEIFDDQFSVERPDGSNFTLKIRSTKLEDSAMYFCAIRTSGYNEQFFGPGTRLTVL.

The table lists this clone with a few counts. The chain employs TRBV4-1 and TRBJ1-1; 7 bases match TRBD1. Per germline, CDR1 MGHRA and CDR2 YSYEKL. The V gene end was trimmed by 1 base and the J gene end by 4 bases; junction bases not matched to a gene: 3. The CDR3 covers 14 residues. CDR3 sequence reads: CASSQARTGTEAFF. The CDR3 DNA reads TGCGCCAGCAGCCAAGCTAGGACAGGCACTGAAGCTTTCTTT.

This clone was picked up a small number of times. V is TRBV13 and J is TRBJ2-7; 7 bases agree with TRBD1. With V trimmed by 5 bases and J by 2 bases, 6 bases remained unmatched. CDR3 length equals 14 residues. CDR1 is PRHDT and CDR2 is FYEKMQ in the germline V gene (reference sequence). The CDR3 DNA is TGTGCCAGCAGCCGAAACGACAGGGCCTACGAGCAGTACTTC. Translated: CASSRNDRAYEQYF. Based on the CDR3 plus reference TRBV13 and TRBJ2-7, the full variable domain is AAGVIQSPRHLIKEKRETATLKCYPIPRHDTVYWYQQGPGQDPQFLISFYEKMQSDKGSIPDRFSAQQFSDYHSELNMSSLELGDSALYFCASSRNDRAYEQYFGPGTRLTVT.

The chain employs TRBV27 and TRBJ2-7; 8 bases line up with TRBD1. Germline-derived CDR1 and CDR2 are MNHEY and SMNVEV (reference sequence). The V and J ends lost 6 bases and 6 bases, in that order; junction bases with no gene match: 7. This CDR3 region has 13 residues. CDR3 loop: CASRGTGLVEQYF. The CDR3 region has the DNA TGTGCCAGCAGGGGGACAGGTCTCGTCGAGCAGTACTTC.

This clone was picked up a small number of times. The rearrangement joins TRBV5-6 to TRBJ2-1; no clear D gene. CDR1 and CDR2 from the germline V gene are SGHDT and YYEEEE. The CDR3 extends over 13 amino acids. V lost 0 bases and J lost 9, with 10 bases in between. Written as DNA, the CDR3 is TGTGCCAGCAGCTTGGCTACCCCGGGTGAGCAGTTCTTC. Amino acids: CASSLATPGEQFF.

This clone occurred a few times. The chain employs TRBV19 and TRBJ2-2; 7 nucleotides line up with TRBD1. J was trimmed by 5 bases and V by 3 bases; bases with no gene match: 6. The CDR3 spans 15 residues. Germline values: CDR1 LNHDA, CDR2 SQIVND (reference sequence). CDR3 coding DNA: TGTGCCAGTAGTATCGCAGGGGGTGAAACCGGGGAGCTGTTTTTT. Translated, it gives CASSIAGGETGELFF.

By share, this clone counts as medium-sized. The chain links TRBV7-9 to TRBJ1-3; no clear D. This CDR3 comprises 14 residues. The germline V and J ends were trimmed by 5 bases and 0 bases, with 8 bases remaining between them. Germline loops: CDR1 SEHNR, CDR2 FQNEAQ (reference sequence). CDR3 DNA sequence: TGTGCCAGCAGCGCAACGGGCTCTGGAAACACCATATATTTT. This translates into CASSATGSGNTIYF.